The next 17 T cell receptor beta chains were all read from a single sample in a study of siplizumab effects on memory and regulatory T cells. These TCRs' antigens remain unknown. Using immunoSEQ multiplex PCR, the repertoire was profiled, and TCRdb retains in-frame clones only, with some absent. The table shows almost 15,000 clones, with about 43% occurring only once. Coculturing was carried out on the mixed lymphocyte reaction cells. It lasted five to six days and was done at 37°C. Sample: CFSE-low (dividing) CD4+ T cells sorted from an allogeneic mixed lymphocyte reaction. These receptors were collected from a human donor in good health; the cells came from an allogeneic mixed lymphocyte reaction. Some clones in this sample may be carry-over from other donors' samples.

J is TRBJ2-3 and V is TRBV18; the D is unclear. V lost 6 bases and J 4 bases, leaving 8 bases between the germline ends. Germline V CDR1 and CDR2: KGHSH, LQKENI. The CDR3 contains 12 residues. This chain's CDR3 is CASSQTSDTQYF. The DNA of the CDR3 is TGTGCCAGCTCCCAAACTTCAGATACGCAGTATTTT.

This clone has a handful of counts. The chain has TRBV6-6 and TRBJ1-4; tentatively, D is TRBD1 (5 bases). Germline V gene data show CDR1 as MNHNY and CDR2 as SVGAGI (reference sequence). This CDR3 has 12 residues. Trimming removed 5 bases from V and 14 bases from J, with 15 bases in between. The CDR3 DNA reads TGTGCCAGCAGTGACGGGGGTCTACGGCTGTTTTTT. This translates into CASSDGGLRLFF.

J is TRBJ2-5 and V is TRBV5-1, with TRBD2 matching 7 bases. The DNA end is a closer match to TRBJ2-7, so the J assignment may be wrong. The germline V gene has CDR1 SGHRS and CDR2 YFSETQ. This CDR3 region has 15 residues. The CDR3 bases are TGCGCCAGCAGCCCCAAAGGACTAGATAACTACGAGCAGTACTTC. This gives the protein CASSPKGLDNYEQYF.

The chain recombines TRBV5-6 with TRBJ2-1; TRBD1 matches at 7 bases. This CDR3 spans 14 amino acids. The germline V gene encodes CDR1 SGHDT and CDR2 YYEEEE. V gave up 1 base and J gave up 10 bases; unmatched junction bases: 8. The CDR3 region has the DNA TGTGCCAGCAGCTTGATGGGACAGACAAACGAGCAGTTCTTC. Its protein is CASSLMGQTNEQFF.

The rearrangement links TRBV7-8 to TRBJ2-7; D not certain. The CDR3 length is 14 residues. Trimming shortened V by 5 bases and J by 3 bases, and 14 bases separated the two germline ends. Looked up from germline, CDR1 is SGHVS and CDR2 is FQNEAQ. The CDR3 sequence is CASSTRMGGYEQYF. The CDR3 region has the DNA TGTGCCAGCAGCACAAGAATGGGCGGCTACGAGCAGTACTTC.

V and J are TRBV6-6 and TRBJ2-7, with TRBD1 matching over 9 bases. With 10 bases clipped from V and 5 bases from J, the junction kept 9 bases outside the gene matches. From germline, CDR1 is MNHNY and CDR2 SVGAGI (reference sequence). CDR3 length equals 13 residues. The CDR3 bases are TGTGCCACAACAGGGGGCGTGTACCACGAGCAGTACTTC. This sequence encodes CATTGGVYHEQYF.

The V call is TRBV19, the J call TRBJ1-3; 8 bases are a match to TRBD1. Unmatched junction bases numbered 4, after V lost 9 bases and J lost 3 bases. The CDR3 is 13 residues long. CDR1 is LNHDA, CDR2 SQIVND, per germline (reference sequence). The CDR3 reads CASPTGGGNTIYF. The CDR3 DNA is TGTGCCAGCCCTACAGGGGGTGGAAACACCATATATTTT.

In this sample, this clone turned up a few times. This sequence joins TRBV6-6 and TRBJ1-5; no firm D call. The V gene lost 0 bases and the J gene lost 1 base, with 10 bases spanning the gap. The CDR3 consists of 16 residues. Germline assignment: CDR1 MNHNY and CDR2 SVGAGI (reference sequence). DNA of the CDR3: TGTGCCAGCAGTTACTCGTCCCAAACAAGCAATCAGCCCCAGCATTTT. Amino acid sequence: CASSYSSQTSNQPQHF.

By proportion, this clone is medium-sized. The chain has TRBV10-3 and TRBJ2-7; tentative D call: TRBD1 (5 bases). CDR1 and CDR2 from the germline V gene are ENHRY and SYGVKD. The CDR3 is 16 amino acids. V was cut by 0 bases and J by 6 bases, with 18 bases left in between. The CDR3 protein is CAISESRQGSLAEQYF. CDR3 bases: TGTGCCATCAGTGAGTCGCGCCAGGGCTCTCTTGCCGAGCAGTACTTC.

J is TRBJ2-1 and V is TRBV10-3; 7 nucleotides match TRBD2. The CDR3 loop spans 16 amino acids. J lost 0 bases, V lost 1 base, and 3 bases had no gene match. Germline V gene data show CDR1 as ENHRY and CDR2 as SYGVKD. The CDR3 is CAISELTGGSYNEQFF. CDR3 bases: TGTGCCATCAGTGAGTTAACGGGGGGCTCCTACAATGAGCAGTTCTTC.

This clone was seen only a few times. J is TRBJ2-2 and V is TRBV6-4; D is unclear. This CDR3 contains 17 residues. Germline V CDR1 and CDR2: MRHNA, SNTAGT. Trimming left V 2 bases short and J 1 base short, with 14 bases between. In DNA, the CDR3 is TGTGCCAGCAGTGACCTGACTCCTAAGGAGAACACCGGGGAGCTGTTTTTT. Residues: CASSDLTPKENTGELFF.

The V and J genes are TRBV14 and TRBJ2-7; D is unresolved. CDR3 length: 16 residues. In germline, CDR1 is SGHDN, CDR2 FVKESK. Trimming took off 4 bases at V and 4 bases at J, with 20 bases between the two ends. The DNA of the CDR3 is TGTGCCAGCAGCCGAAGTAGTTCTTTTTTTGGGTACGAGCAGTACTTC. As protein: CASSRSSSFFGYEQYF.

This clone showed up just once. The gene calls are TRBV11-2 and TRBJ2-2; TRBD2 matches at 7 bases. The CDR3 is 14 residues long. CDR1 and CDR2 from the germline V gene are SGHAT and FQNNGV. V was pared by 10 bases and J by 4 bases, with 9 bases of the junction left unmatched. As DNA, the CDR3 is TGTGCCACCCCCGGGGGGTTCGGCACCGGGGAGCTGTTTTTT. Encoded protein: CATPGGFGTGELFF.

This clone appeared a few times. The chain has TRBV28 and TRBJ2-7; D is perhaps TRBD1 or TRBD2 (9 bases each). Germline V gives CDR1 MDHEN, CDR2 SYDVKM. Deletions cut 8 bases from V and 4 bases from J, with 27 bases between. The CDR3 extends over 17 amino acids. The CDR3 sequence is CASALRGTGTSRYEQYF. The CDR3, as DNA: TGTGCCAGCGCTCTGAGAGGGACAGGGACTAGCAGGTACGAGCAGTACTTC.

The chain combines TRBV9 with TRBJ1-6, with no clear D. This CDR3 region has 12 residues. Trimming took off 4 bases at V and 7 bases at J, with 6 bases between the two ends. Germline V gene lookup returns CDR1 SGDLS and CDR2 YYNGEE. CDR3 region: CASSLLNSPLHF. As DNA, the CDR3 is TGTGCCAGCAGCTTATTGAATTCACCCCTCCACTTT.

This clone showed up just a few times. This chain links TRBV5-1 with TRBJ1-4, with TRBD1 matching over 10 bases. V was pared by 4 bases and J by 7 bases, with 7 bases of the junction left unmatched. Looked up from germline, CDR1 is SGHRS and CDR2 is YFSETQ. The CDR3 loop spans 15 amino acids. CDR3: CASSPGTGVFEKLFF. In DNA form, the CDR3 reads TGCGCCAGCAGCCCCGGGACAGGGGTTTTTGAAAAACTGTTTTTT.

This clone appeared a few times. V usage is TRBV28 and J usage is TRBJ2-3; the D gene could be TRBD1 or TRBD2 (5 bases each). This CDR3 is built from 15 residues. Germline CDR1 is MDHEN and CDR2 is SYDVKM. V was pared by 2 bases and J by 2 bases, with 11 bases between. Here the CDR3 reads CASSLPGTDTDTQYF. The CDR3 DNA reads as TGTGCCAGCAGTTTACCCGGGACGGACACAGATACGCAGTATTTT.